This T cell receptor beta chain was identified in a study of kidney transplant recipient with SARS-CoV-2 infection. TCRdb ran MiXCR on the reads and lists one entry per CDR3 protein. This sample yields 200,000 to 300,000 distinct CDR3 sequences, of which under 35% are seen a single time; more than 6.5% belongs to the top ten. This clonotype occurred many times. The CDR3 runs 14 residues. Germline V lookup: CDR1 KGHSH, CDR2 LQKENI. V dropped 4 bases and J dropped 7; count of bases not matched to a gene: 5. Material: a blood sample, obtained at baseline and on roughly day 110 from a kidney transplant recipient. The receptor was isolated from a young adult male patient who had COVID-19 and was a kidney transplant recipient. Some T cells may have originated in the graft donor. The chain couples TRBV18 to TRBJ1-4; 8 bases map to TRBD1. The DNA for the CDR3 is TGTGCCAGCTCACGAGACAGGGGTTTTGAAAAACTGTTTTTT. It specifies CASSRDRGFEKLFF.